This is a list of T cell receptor beta chains from one sample in a study of patients and donors after allogeneic stem cell transplantation. TCRdb recomputed calls from the RT-PCR reads with MiXCR, one row per CDR3 protein. The repertoire holds 200,000 to 250,000 distinct CDR3 sequences, with over 12% as singletons. The sequencing sample was made of blood, either unsorted or a sorted T cell fraction (not recorded which). These TCRs come from a human donor who was either an allogeneic HSCT recipient or a stem cell or donor lymphocyte infusion donor (not recorded which). It is not recorded whose cells these are; they may come from a transplant donor. Each CDR3 is given with its conserved first and last residue. A D gene is named only where the DNA matches it firmly. Size tells how often a clone was seen (once, few, many) or the class of an expanded clone, and some rows leave it out.

cdr3_nt cdr3_aa clone_size j_call v_call d_call
TGTGCCAGCAGCTTATGGGCCCGGGGCGGCACAGATACGCAGTATTTT CASSLWARGGTDTQYF NA TRBJ2-3 TRBV7-2 NA
TGTGCCAGCAGTGAACAGGGAAGGAATGAAAAACTGTTTTTT CASSEQGRNEKLFF many TRBJ1-4 TRBV2 NA
TGTGCCATCGGGGCGGGAGGTTCTAGGGCAGATACGCAGTATTTT CAIGAGGSRADTQYF NA TRBJ2-3 TRBV10-3 TRBD2
TGTGCCAGCAGCTTAGGCGGGGGGGTCTACGAGCAGTACTTC CASSLGGGVYEQYF NA TRBJ2-7 TRBV7-2 TRBD2
TGTGCCAGCAGTTTAACTCAACATAGCAATCAGCCCCAGCATTTT CASSLTQHSNQPQHF many TRBJ1-5 TRBV12-3/TRBV12-4 NA
TGTGCCAGCAGCGCGGTCACGGTTGCTCGGGGGGATACGCAGTATTTT CASSAVTVARGDTQYF few TRBJ2-3 TRBV5-6 NA
TGCGCCAGCAGCTTGGAAGGGTTCAGCTCCTACAATGAGCAGTTCTTC CASSLEGFSSYNEQFF NA TRBJ2-1 TRBV5-1 NA
TGTGCCAGCTCACCCACCTTGGTGGAGCGGGGCACAGATACGCAGTATTTT CASSPTLVERGTDTQYF NA TRBJ2-3 TRBV18 NA
TGTGCCAGCAGCTTGTATAGCGGGAGGGGCGGGGAGCTGTTTTTT CASSLYSGRGGELFF NA TRBJ2-2 TRBV11-2 TRBD2
TGTGCCAGCAGCTTCGGACAGACTAGCGGCTACACCTTC CASSFGQTSGYTF many TRBJ1-2 TRBV7-9 NA
TGTGCCAGCAGCCAAGTGTCGAAGGGGGATTCCTATGGCTACACCTTC CASSQVSKGDSYGYTF few TRBJ1-2 TRBV4-2 NA
TGTGCCTGGAGTGGAGGGATCCCTGAAGCTTTCTTT CAWSGGIPEAFF NA TRBJ1-1 TRBV30 NA
TGTGCCAGTACCTCACAGGGGGCGCGAACCGGGGAGCTGTTTTTT CASTSQGARTGELFF once TRBJ2-2 TRBV19 TRBD1
TGTGCCAGTAGCCCCGTTAGGACTAGCGGCTACAATGAGCAGTTCTTC CASSPVRTSGYNEQFF NA TRBJ2-1 TRBV19 TRBD2
TGTGCCAGCACCGTAGGACAGGGGGCCGGTGGCTACACCTTC CASTVGQGAGGYTF medium-sized TRBJ1-2 TRBV25-1 TRBD1
TGCAGTGCCCCTCGGACTTACCCCTTCGAGCAGTACTTC CSAPRTYPFEQYF few TRBJ2-7 TRBV20-1 NA
TGCGCCAGCAGCTTGGTTTCTGGAGCCGGGGAGCTGTTTTTT CASSLVSGAGELFF many TRBJ2-2 TRBV5-1 NA
TGCGGACTCCTTATAGGTACAGGGTGGACTAATGAAAAACTGTTTTTT CGLLIGTGWTNEKLFF NA TRBJ1-4 TRBV20-1 NA
TGTGCCAGCTCACCCGACAGGGGAACAGATACGCAGTATTTT CASSPDRGTDTQYF few TRBJ2-3 TRBV18 TRBD1
TGTGCCAGCAGCCTAGCCCGATCCGGCACAGATACGCAGTATTTT CASSLARSGTDTQYF few TRBJ2-3 TRBV5-5 NA
TGCGCCAGCAGCTTGGAGGGACAGGGCATGCAGCCCCAGCATTTT CASSLEGQGMQPQHF NA TRBJ1-5 TRBV5-1 TRBD1
TGTGCCAGCAGCTTATGGGGGGGGCAGTCAGATACGCAGTATTTT CASSLWGGQSDTQYF few TRBJ2-3 TRBV11-3 NA
TGTGCCAGCAGCCCTGAACCGGGACAGGAAGCTTTCTTT CASSPEPGQEAFF many TRBJ1-1 TRBV7-3 TRBD1
TGCAGTGCCCAGGGACAGGGGTTATGGCAGCCCCAGCATTTT CSAQGQGLWQPQHF NA TRBJ1-5 TRBV20-1 TRBD1
TGTGCCAGCAGTTATCGACACACCGGGGAGCTGTTTTTT CASSYRHTGELFF few TRBJ2-2 TRBV6-5 NA
TGTGCCAGCAGTTTGGGAGAGAACCAGTACTTC CASSLGENQYF NA TRBJ2-5 TRBV12-3/TRBV12-4 NA
TGCGCCAGCAGCCTACGACAGGGCCCCCGGGAGCAGTACTTC CASSLRQGPREQYF NA TRBJ2-7 TRBV4-1 TRBD1
TGCAGTGCTAGAGATCCCACAGGGAACGGGAACGAGCAGTACTTC CSARDPTGNGNEQYF few TRBJ2-7 TRBV20-1 NA
TGTGCCAGCAGATCTCATAGCGGGAGCTCCTACGAGCAGTACTTC CASRSHSGSSYEQYF few TRBJ2-7 TRBV28 TRBD2
TGTGCCAGCAGTCAACCGGGACAGGGGGGTGGCTACACCTTC CASSQPGQGGGYTF many TRBJ1-2 TRBV12-3/TRBV12-4 TRBD1
TGCGCCAGCAGCTTTGGGACAGGAAACGAGCAGTACTTC CASSFGTGNEQYF few TRBJ2-7 TRBV5-1 TRBD1
TGCAGTGCCCGGCGGAGCTCCTACGAGCAGTACTTC CSARRSSYEQYF few TRBJ2-7 TRBV20-1 NA
TGTGCCAGCAGTGACAGAGGGCGGGAGCTGTTTTTT CASSDRGRELFF NA TRBJ2-2 TRBV6-1 NA
TGTGCCAGCAGCTTCCTCAACGAGCAGTACTTC CASSFLNEQYF many TRBJ2-7 TRBV5-6 NA
TGTGCCAGCAGTGGCACGGGGGGCATTCCTGGGGAGCTGTTTTTT CASSGTGGIPGELFF many TRBJ2-2 TRBV6-1 NA
TGTGCCAGTAGTAAGGGCCTAAACACTGAAGCTTTCTTT CASSKGLNTEAFF NA TRBJ1-1 TRBV19 NA
TGTGCCACAAAACAGGGGAATCAGCCCCAGCATTTT CATKQGNQPQHF NA TRBJ1-5 TRBV6-1 TRBD1